These T cell receptor beta chains were read from a single sample in a study of CD8+ T cells in alopecia areata. The protocol was immunoSEQ multiplex PCR, while the TCRdb copy is restricted to in-frame clones and leaves out a portion. The data show about 94,000 clones, over 70% seen once. The sample in question was CD8+ T cells sorted from blood, obtained between weeks 44 and 45, from a patient treated with tofacitinib. These receptors were collected from a human donor with alopecia areata. Each CDR3 is given with its conserved first and last residue. Fields, in order: J gene, clone size, D gene, V gene, CDR3 DNA, CDR3 protein. A D gene is named only where the DNA matches it firmly. Rows may omit the clone size; those that give it use once, few, many or a size class.

J gene: TRBJ2-3; clone size: NA; D gene: NA; V gene: TRBV19; CDR3 DNA: TGTGCCAGTAGTATAACCGTAGGAGGTGGAGATACGCAGTATTTT; CDR3 protein: CASSITVGGGDTQYF
J gene: TRBJ1-2; clone size: NA; D gene: NA; V gene: TRBV21-1; CDR3 DNA: TGTGCCAGCAGCAAATGGGACAAGATTATGGCTACATGTTTC; CDR3 protein: CASSKWDKIMATCF
J gene: TRBJ1-5; clone size: NA; D gene: NA; V gene: TRBV11-2; CDR3 DNA: TGTGCCAGCAGCTTAGGGGCCGGGGGCAATCAGCCCCAGCATTTT; CDR3 protein: CASSLGAGGNQPQHF
J gene: TRBJ1-1; clone size: NA; D gene: NA; V gene: TRBV5-1; CDR3 DNA: TGCGCCAGCAGCTTGGGCACGGGACCAAACACTGAAGCTTTCTTT; CDR3 protein: CASSLGTGPNTEAFF
J gene: TRBJ1-1; clone size: NA; D gene: NA; V gene: TRBV13; CDR3 DNA: TGTGCCAGCAGCTTAGATGGGGATGGGGGGATGAACACTGAAGCTTTCTTT; CDR3 protein: CASSLDGDGGMNTEAFF
J gene: TRBJ2-7; clone size: NA; D gene: NA; V gene: TRBV7-9; CDR3 DNA: TGTGCCAGCAGCTTAGGGCCTCAAGAGCAGTACTTC; CDR3 protein: CASSLGPQEQYF
J gene: TRBJ1-1; clone size: NA; D gene: NA; V gene: TRBV6-5; CDR3 DNA: TGTGCCAGCAGTGCCGGCCCGGGCACTGAAGCTTTCTTT; CDR3 protein: CASSAGPGTEAFF
J gene: TRBJ2-1; clone size: NA; D gene: NA; V gene: TRBV19; CDR3 DNA: TGTGCCAGTACCCCGGTTGGGGGGACGTACAATGAGCAGTTCTTC; CDR3 protein: CASTPVGGTYNEQFF
J gene: TRBJ2-7; clone size: NA; D gene: NA; V gene: TRBV30; CDR3 DNA: TGTGCCTGGAGTGTGGGCAGGCGCGGCGAGCAGTACTTC; CDR3 protein: CAWSVGRRGEQYF
J gene: TRBJ2-7; clone size: once; D gene: NA; V gene: TRBV30; CDR3 DNA: TGTGCCTGGAGAGGTGGAAGCTCCTACGAGCAGTACTTC; CDR3 protein: CAWRGGSSYEQYF
J gene: TRBJ1-5; clone size: NA; D gene: TRBD1; V gene: TRBV19; CDR3 DNA: TGTGCCAGTAGGCAGGACAGGGAAGGCAATCAGCCCCAGCATTTT; CDR3 protein: CASRQDREGNQPQHF
J gene: TRBJ1-1; clone size: NA; D gene: NA; V gene: TRBV30; CDR3 DNA: TGTGCCTGGAGTCCTGACCGGGACACTGAAGCTTTCTTT; CDR3 protein: CAWSPDRDTEAFF
J gene: TRBJ2-2; clone size: NA; D gene: NA; V gene: TRBV7-8; CDR3 DNA: TGTGCCAGCAGCTACGGGGTGAACACCGGGGAGCTGTTTTTT; CDR3 protein: CASSYGVNTGELFF